One and the same sample provided the 28 T cell receptor beta chains below, sequenced in a study of control samples from healthy donors and cancer patients. Sequencing used immunoSEQ multiplex PCR; TCRdb keeps in-frame clones, though not all of them. The sample records under 450,000 clones, around 90% being singletons. Sequencing was done on a sample of PBMCs. These receptors all stem from a man in his forties or fifties with head and neck cancer.

The chain carries TRBV27 and TRBJ1-5, with 7 nucleotides matching TRBD1. Germline-derived CDR1 and CDR2 are MNHEY and SMNVEV (reference sequence). The CDR3 loop spans 15 amino acids. Trimming at V came to 5 bases and at J to 4 bases, leaving 8 bases not matched to a gene. The CDR3 spells CASSAGTEGNQPQHF. The CDR3 DNA reads TGTGCCAGCAGTGCCGGGACAGAGGGGAATCAGCCCCAGCATTTT.

The chain has TRBV18 and TRBJ2-7; 8 nucleotides agree with TRBD1. V was pared by 4 bases and J by 3 bases, with 11 bases of the junction left unmatched. Germline values: CDR1 KGHSH, CDR2 LQKENI. The CDR3 has 16 amino acids. The CDR3 protein is CASSLGQTGVGYEQYF. The DNA of the CDR3 is TGTGCCAGCTCACTTGGCCAGACAGGGGTAGGCTACGAGCAGTACTTC.

The chain is built from TRBV3-1 (or the pseudogene TRBV3-2) and TRBJ2-2; D is undetermined. Germline V CDR1 and CDR2: LGHDT, YNNKEL (reference sequence). V was shortened by 4 bases and J by 4 bases, with 10 bases between the two germline ends. The CDR3 is 14 amino acids. As DNA, the CDR3 is TGTGCCAGCAGCCCCCGGACGTTCACCGGGGAGCTGTTTTTT. This encodes CASSPRTFTGELFF.

The rearrangement joins TRBV6-1 to TRBJ2-1; 8 bases align to TRBD2. Germline CDR1 MNHNS, CDR2 SASEGT. CDR3 size: 16 residues. J gave up 4 bases and V 4 bases, and 9 bases lay outside the gene matches. CDR3: CASSAGSRGRYNEQFF. Here the CDR3 DNA reads TGTGCCAGCAGTGCCGGTTCCCGCGGGAGGTACAATGAGCAGTTCTTC.

The J gene is TRBJ2-5, the V gene TRBV6-6, with 11 bases matching TRBD2. After removal of 9 bases from V and 2 bases from J, the junction contained 8 bases not matched to a gene. The CDR3 is 15 residues long. Per germline, CDR1 MNHNY and CDR2 SVGAGI (reference sequence). The CDR3 here is CASLLAGGPQETQYF. The CDR3 DNA reads as TGTGCCAGTTTATTAGCGGGAGGGCCGCAAGAGACCCAGTACTTC.

The chain is built from TRBV11-2 and TRBJ1-1; D may be TRBD1 (5 bases). Germline V gene sequence: CDR1 SGHAT, CDR2 FQNNGV. The V end was cut by 5 bases, the J end by 7 bases, with 11 bases between. The CDR3 totals 12 residues. The CDR3 sequence is CASSPWGGEAFF. The CDR3 DNA reads as TGTGCCAGCAGCCCCTGGGGCGGTGAAGCTTTCTTT.

The chain recombines TRBV2 with TRBJ1-4; possible D gene TRBD1, 5 bases. This CDR3 is 15 amino acids long. V lost 4 bases and J lost 0, with 9 bases in between. The V gene's germline CDR1 is SNHLY and CDR2 FYNNEI. The CDR3 protein is CASSAQGSTNEKLFF. CDR3 nucleotide sequence: TGTGCCAGCAGTGCCCAGGGTTCAACTAATGAAAAACTGTTTTTT.

V is TRBV20-1 and J is TRBJ1-1; D possibly corresponds to TRBD1 (5 bases). Trimming pared 0 bases from V and 11 bases from J, leaving 7 bases between. Germline CDR1 reads DFQATT; CDR2 reads SNEGSKA (reference sequence). The CDR3 sequence is 10 residues long. The DNA for the CDR3 is TGCAGTGCTAGAGAAAGGGACGCTTTCTTT. Translated: CSARERDAFF.

The chain recombines TRBV25-1 with TRBJ2-5, with 7 nucleotides matching TRBD1. Germline trimming cut 3 bases from V and 9 bases from J; bases unmatched to any gene: 16. Germline V lookup: CDR1 MGHDK, CDR2 SYGVNS. The CDR3 is 16 amino acids. The CDR3 DNA reads as TGTGCCAGCAGTGAGGGGAAGGGGGCAGTACTTGAGGCCCAGTACTTC. This codes for CASSEGKGAVLEAQYF.

The V and J genes are TRBV15 and TRBJ1-5; 7 bases agree with TRBD1. In germline, CDR1 is LNHNV, CDR2 YYDKDF (reference sequence). The CDR3 runs to 18 residues. The V gene end was trimmed by 0 bases and the J gene end by 6 bases; junction bases not matched to a gene: 14. The CDR3 nucleotides are TGTGCCACCAGCAGAGATGGGGGTAATACAGGGGCGCGTCAGCCCCAGCATTTT. It encodes CATSRDGGNTGARQPQHF.

The chain couples TRBV29-1 to TRBJ1-1, with a weak D call TRBD1 (6 bases). Germline loops: CDR1 SQVTM, CDR2 ANQGSEA. There are 12 residues in the CDR3. Trimming pared 3 bases from V and 10 bases from J, leaving 15 bases between. The CDR3 DNA reads TGCAGCGTTGAGGGGGGCCCGATCCCAGCTTTCTTT. This sequence encodes CSVEGGPIPAFF.

About this clone itself: Germline is not matched at one junction end, which may reflect a read error. The chain joins TRBV2 to TRBJ2-1; 7 bases line up with TRBD2. Germline V lookup: CDR1 SNHLY, CDR2 FYNNEI. The CDR3 is 11 residues long. CDR3 nucleotides: TGTGCCAGCCTGTCGCGGGAGCTAGGAATCTTC. Its protein product is CASLSRELGIF.

The CDR3 loop is CASSLDQGAVQYF. The CDR3, as DNA: TGTGCCAGCAGTTTGGACCAAGGGGCGGTTCAGTACTTC. The rearrangement uses TRBV28 and TRBJ2-4; D perhaps matches TRBD1 (5 bases). The CDR3 covers 13 residues. In germline, CDR1 is MDHEN, CDR2 SYDVKM. Trimming pared 3 bases from V and 11 bases from J, leaving 14 bases between. The whole variable domain, filled in from reference TRBV28 and TRBJ2-4, reads DVKVTQSSRYLVKRTGEKVFLECVQDMDHENMFWYRQDPGLGLRLIYFSYDVKMKEKGDIPEGYSVSREKKERFSLILESASTNQTSMYLCASSLDQGAVQYFGAGTRLSVL.

This rearrangement joins TRBV15 to TRBJ2-5; maybe TRBD2 (6 bases). There are 16 residues in the CDR3. The germline V and J ends were trimmed by 2 bases and 5 bases, with 18 bases remaining between them. Germline CDR1 reads LNHNV; CDR2 reads YYDKDF (reference sequence). Here the CDR3 DNA reads TGTGCCACCAGCAGAAGGCCGGGGGTGGGGTATGAGACCCAGTACTTC. This codes for CATSRRPGVGYETQYF.

V gene TRBV27 combines with J gene TRBJ2-5; weak D call: TRBD2 (8 bases). The V end lost 4 bases, the J end lost 4 bases, and 22 bases lay between the germline ends. CDR3 length: 17 residues. The germline gives CDR1 MNHEY, CDR2 SMNVEV (reference sequence). Written as DNA, the CDR3 is TGTGCCAGCAGTTCACCAGGGGGGAAGGGACTAGGAGAGACCCAGTACTTC. Amino acid sequence: CASSSPGGKGLGETQYF.

The genes are TRBV28 and TRBJ1-5; possibly TRBD1 for D (5 bases). Germline lookup yields CDR1 MDHEN and CDR2 SYDVKM. The CDR3 has 15 residues. Trimming stripped 3 bases from V and 8 bases from J, with 17 bases between. DNA of the CDR3: TGTGCCAGCAGTTTCAGGCAGGGAGGGATCAAGCCCCAGCATTTT. Translated, it gives CASSFRQGGIKPQHF.

The V call is TRBV19, the J call TRBJ2-5; D is uncertain. The CDR3 runs to 12 residues. V was clipped by 2 bases and J by 1 base, with 2 bases between them. CDR1 is LNHDA, CDR2 SQIVND, per germline (reference sequence). The CDR3 bases are TGTGCCAGTAGTATAACCCAAGAGACCCAGTACTTC. Its translation is CASSITQETQYF.

The rearrangement links TRBV19 to TRBJ2-1; D remains unclear. The length of the CDR3 is 13 residues. Germline-derived CDR1 and CDR2 are LNHDA and SQIVND (reference sequence). Trimming took off 1 base at V and 7 bases at J, with 8 bases between the two ends. Written as DNA, the CDR3 is TGTGCCAGTAGTATAGGGTATCGGAATGAGCAGTTCTTC. Translating it yields CASSIGYRNEQFF. The full variable domain, in which reference TRBV19 and TRBJ2-1 provide the parts outside the CDR3, is DGGITQSPKYLFRKEGQNVTLSCEQNLNHDAMYWYRQDPGQGLRLIYYSQIVNDFQKGDIAEGYSVSREKKESFPLTVTSAQKNPTAFYLCASSIGYRNEQFFGPGTRLTVL.

CDR3 nucleotides: TGTGCCAGCAGCTTGGATAGGACTAATGAAAAACTGTTTTTT. It yields the protein CASSLDRTNEKLFF. The rearrangement uses TRBV5-4 and TRBJ1-4, with D unclear. The germline gives CDR1 SGHNT, CDR2 YYREEE (reference sequence). The CDR3 has 14 residues. Trimming removed 0 bases at V and 2 bases at J, with 5 bases between.

The chain is built from TRBV6-2 or TRBV6-3 and TRBJ2-5; possibly TRBD1 or TRBD2 for D (6 bases each). CDR3 length equals 15 residues. Germline loops: CDR1 MNHEY, CDR2 SVGEGT. V was shortened by 6 bases and J by 2 bases, with 16 bases between the two germline ends. The DNA for the CDR3 is TGTGCCAGCAGCCGATCTGGGGGGCCACAAGAGACCCAGTACTTC. Protein: CASSRSGGPQETQYF.

The chain employs TRBV3-1 (or the pseudogene TRBV3-2) and TRBJ1-4; the match to TRBD1 covers 7 bases. After removal of 2 bases from V and 4 bases from J, the junction contained 19 bases not matched to a gene. Germline CDR1 reads LGHDT; CDR2 reads YNNKEL (reference sequence). The CDR3 length is 20 residues. In DNA form, the CDR3 reads TGTGCCAGCAGCCAATTCCCACAGGGGCCCCGCGGAACCCATAATGAAAAACTGTTTTTT. Its protein product is CASSQFPQGPRGTHNEKLFF.

The chain couples TRBV14 to TRBJ2-6; TRBD1 or TRBD2 may be the D gene (5 bases each). There are 19 residues in the CDR3. The V gene's germline CDR1 is SGHDN and CDR2 FVKESK. The V gene lost 0 bases and the J gene lost 0 bases, with 15 bases spanning the gap. The CDR3 protein is CASSQDGLGRYSGANVLTF. In DNA, the CDR3 is TGTGCCAGCAGCCAAGATGGGTTGGGACGCTACTCTGGGGCCAACGTCCTGACTTTC.

The CDR3 DNA reads as TGTGCCAGCTCCTCAAAGGGACAGGGTACCTACGAGCAGTACTTC. It encodes CASSSKGQGTYEQYF. The chain joins TRBV18 to TRBJ2-7; 9 nucleotides agree with TRBD1. With 6 bases clipped from V and 2 bases from J, the junction kept 8 bases outside the gene matches. Germline V gives CDR1 KGHSH, CDR2 LQKENI. This CDR3 comprises 15 residues.

A note on this clone: Other DNA sequences within the sample encode an identical CDR3. The chain recombines TRBV18 with TRBJ1-5; D remains ambiguous. The CDR3 has 12 residues. Trimming took 2 bases from V and 3 from J, leaving 2 bases between them. Per germline, CDR1 KGHSH and CDR2 LQKENI. The CDR3 here is CASSPDNQPQHF. CDR3 coding DNA: TGTGCCAGCTCACCAGACAATCAGCCCCAGCATTTT.

This clone appeared a few times. The chain has TRBV19 and TRBJ1-2, with D possibly matching TRBD1 (5 bases). Germline V gives CDR1 LNHDA, CDR2 SQIVND (reference sequence). The V end was cut by 7 bases, the J end by 5 bases, with 20 bases between. The CDR3 contains 15 residues. The CDR3 coding sequence is TGTGCCAGTACTCCATCCGGGAGGGGCGAATATGGCTACACCTTC. Amino acid sequence: CASTPSGRGEYGYTF.

This chain uses TRBV6-1 with TRBJ1-1; D gene unclear. V was cut by 2 bases and J by 7 bases, with 14 bases left in between. There are 14 residues in the CDR3. Germline V CDR1 and CDR2: MNHNS, SASEGT. CDR3 in amino acids: CASSEYLSTSEAFF. CDR3 bases: TGTGCCAGCAGTGAATATTTGAGTACAAGTGAAGCTTTCTTT.

This chain connects TRBV19 to TRBJ2-3; the match to TRBD1 covers 8 bases. Germline CDR1 LNHDA, CDR2 SQIVND (reference sequence). Trimming cost V 4 bases and J 2 bases; bases outside gene matches: 2. The CDR3 extends over 14 amino acids. This chain's CDR3 is CASSTTGVTDTQYF. The CDR3 region has the DNA TGTGCCAGTAGTACGACAGGGGTCACAGATACGCAGTATTTT.

V gene TRBV24-1 combines with J gene TRBJ2-3, with D unresolved. The CDR3 length is 13 residues. Trimming stripped 3 bases from V and 4 bases from J, with 7 bases between. Germline V CDR1 and CDR2: KGHDR, SFDVKD. CDR3 in DNA: TGTGCCACCAGTGATCCTCGCTCAGATACGCAGTATTTT. Protein product: CATSDPRSDTQYF.